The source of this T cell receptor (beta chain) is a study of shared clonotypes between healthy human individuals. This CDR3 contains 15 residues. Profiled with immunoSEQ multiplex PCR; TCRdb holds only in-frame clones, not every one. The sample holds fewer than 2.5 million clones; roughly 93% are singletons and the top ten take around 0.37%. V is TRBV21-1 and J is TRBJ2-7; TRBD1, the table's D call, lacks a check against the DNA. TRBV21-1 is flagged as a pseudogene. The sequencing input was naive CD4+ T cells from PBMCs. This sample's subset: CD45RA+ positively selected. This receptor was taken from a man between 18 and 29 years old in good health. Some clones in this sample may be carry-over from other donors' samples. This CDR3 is CASRKSRAGPYEQYF. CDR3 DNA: TGTGCCAGCAGAAAAAGCAGGGCCGGGCCCTACGAGCAGTACTTC.